These 13 T cell receptor beta chains share one sample of origin, sequenced in a study of cytomegalovirus exposure and HLA in healthy donors. Repertoires were generated with immunoSEQ multiplex PCR, while TCRdb's copy carries only in-frame clones and drops some. The table lists about 280,000 clones, more than 75% of them singletons. Source material: PBMCs. Every receptor here comes from a young woman in good health and CMV-seronegative.

V usage is TRBV27 and J usage is TRBJ2-7, with D perhaps TRBD1 (6 bases). Germline assignment: CDR1 MNHEY and CDR2 SMNVEV (reference sequence). The CDR3 covers 16 residues. Trimming removed 8 bases from V and 5 bases from J, with 25 bases in between. CDR3 sequence: CASRFLGLGASNEQYF. DNA for the CDR3: TGTGCCAGCCGATTCCTGGGGTTGGGGGCTTCCAACGAGCAGTACTTC.

The V call is TRBV4-2, the J call TRBJ1-2; D remains ambiguous. CDR1 is LGHNA, CDR2 YNFKEQ, per germline. Trimming pared 0 bases from V and 12 bases from J, leaving 17 bases between. CDR3 length equals 14 residues. The chain's CDR3 is CASSQDRERAVHTF. The CDR3 nucleotides are TGTGCCAGCAGCCAAGACCGGGAGAGAGCTGTCCACACCTTC.

This chain uses TRBV27 with TRBJ2-7, with 7 bases fitting TRBD2. The CDR3 loop spans 17 amino acids. J gave up 6 bases and V 9 bases, and 23 bases lay outside the gene matches. Germline V gene data show CDR1 as MNHEY and CDR2 as SMNVEV (reference sequence). The DNA for the CDR3 is TGTGCCAGTATTAGGACTTTCAGCGGGACTACCCCTCGCGAGCAGTACTTC. Translating it yields CASIRTFSGTTPREQYF.

The chain carries TRBV2 and TRBJ2-3; TRBD2 is a possible D gene (5 bases). The germline V gene encodes CDR1 SNHLY and CDR2 FYNNEI. This CDR3 has 16 amino acids. V lost 4 bases and J lost 0, with 14 bases in between. In DNA, the CDR3 is TGTGCCAGCAGTGTAAGGCATCAGCGGAGCACAGATACGCAGTATTTT. Translating gives CASSVRHQRSTDTQYF. The full variable domain, completed using reference TRBV2 and TRBJ2-3, is EPEVTQTPSHQVTQMGQEVILRCVPISNHLYFYWYRQILGQKVEFLVSFYNNEISEKSEIFDDQFSVERPDGSNFTLKIRSTKLEDSAMYFCASSVRHQRSTDTQYFGPGTRLTVL.

The V and J genes are TRBV18 and TRBJ2-6, with 8 positions matching TRBD1. The CDR3 consists of 20 residues. Trimming cost V 1 base and J 1 base; bases outside gene matches: 12. CDR1 is KGHSH, CDR2 LQKENI, per germline. The CDR3 DNA reads as TGTGCCAGCTCACCACTAGGACAGGGTCCGAGGTGGTCTGGGGCCAACGTCCTGACTTTC. This translates into CASSPLGQGPRWSGANVLTF. The entire variable domain, with the rest obtained from reference TRBV18 and TRBJ2-6, is as follows: NAGVMQNPRHLVRRRGQEARLRCSPMKGHSHVYWYRQLPEEGLKFMVYLQKENIIDESGMPKERFSAEFPKEGPSILRIQQVVRGDSAAYFCASSPLGQGPRWSGANVLTFGAGSRLTVL.

The chain carries TRBV9 and TRBJ1-1, with D maybe TRBD1 (6 bases). Trimming cost V 3 bases and J 4 bases, with 16 bases left between them. CDR3 size: 15 residues. Germline loops: CDR1 SGDLS, CDR2 YYNGEE. The CDR3 reads CASSGLQGFGTEAFF. The CDR3 region has the DNA TGTGCCAGCAGCGGGCTACAGGGATTTGGCACTGAAGCTTTCTTT.

The V and J genes are TRBV2 and TRBJ2-7; tentative D call: TRBD2 (6 bases). The V and J ends lost 1 base and 1 base respectively, with 8 bases between them. Germline V gene sequence: CDR1 SNHLY, CDR2 FYNNEI. This CDR3 spans 14 amino acids. The chain's CDR3 is CASSEETSSYEQYF. CDR3 DNA: TGTGCCAGCAGTGAAGAGACTAGTTCCTACGAGCAGTACTTC. Complete variable domain (other parts from reference TRBV2 and TRBJ2-7): EPEVTQTPSHQVTQMGQEVILRCVPISNHLYFYWYRQILGQKVEFLVSFYNNEISEKSEIFDDQFSVERPDGSNFTLKIRSTKLEDSAMYFCASSEETSSYEQYFGPGTRLTVT.

The chain employs TRBV27 and TRBJ2-1, with D unclear. V was clipped by 2 bases and J by 8 bases, with 16 bases between them. CDR3 length: 15 amino acids. Germline V gene lookup returns CDR1 MNHEY and CDR2 SMNVEV (reference sequence). CDR3 in DNA: TGTGCCAGCAGTTTAGAGGCCCCTAGGTACGATGAGCAGTTCTTC. Translation: CASSLEAPRYDEQFF.

The chain is built from TRBV5-6 and TRBJ1-1; 7 bases fit TRBD1. This CDR3 is built from 14 residues. The germline V gene has CDR1 SGHDT and CDR2 YYEEEE. V trimming: 4 bases; J trimming: 0 bases; junction bases outside the gene matches: 3. The CDR3: CASSRDSLNTEAFF. DNA for the CDR3: TGTGCCAGCAGCCGGGACAGTTTGAACACTGAAGCTTTCTTT.

The chain carries TRBV28 and TRBJ2-3; 9 bases line up with TRBD2. With V trimmed by 2 bases and J by 8 bases, 11 bases remained unmatched. CDR1 MDHEN and CDR2 SYDVKM come from the germline V gene. The CDR3 has 16 amino acids. CDR3 nucleotide sequence: TGTGCCAGCAGTTTAGGTGGCGGGAGGGCCGCGGGTACGCAGTATTTT. Protein product: CASSLGGGRAAGTQYF.

The gene calls are TRBV28 and TRBJ2-1; 10 nucleotides align to TRBD1. The ends lost 5 bases at V and 7 bases at J; junction bases unmatched: 11. CDR1 MDHEN and CDR2 SYDVKM come from the germline V gene. The CDR3 is 16 amino acids. CDR3 protein: CASSAPGDRGWNEQFF. CDR3 DNA sequence: TGTGCCAGCAGTGCCCCAGGGGACAGGGGTTGGAATGAGCAGTTCTTC.

This chain joins TRBV6-1 and TRBJ1-4; no clear D gene. From germline, CDR1 is MNHNS and CDR2 SASEGT. The CDR3 covers 14 residues. Trimming stripped 6 bases from V and 5 bases from J, with 13 bases between. The CDR3 protein is CASSWTAENEKLFF. In DNA form, the CDR3 reads TGTGCCAGCAGCTGGACTGCCGAAAATGAAAAACTGTTTTTT.

This clone occurred once. The sample has other DNA sequences that encode this CDR3 too. The chain employs TRBV27 and TRBJ2-5; 11 positions agree with TRBD1. J gave up 4 bases and V 8 bases, and 9 bases lay outside the gene matches. Looked up from germline, CDR1 is MNHEY and CDR2 is SMNVEV (reference sequence). The CDR3 sequence is 15 residues long. In nucleotides, the CDR3 is TGTGCCAGCTCCTCCGGGACAGGGGGGAGAGAGACCCAGTACTTC. This translates into CASSSGTGGRETQYF.